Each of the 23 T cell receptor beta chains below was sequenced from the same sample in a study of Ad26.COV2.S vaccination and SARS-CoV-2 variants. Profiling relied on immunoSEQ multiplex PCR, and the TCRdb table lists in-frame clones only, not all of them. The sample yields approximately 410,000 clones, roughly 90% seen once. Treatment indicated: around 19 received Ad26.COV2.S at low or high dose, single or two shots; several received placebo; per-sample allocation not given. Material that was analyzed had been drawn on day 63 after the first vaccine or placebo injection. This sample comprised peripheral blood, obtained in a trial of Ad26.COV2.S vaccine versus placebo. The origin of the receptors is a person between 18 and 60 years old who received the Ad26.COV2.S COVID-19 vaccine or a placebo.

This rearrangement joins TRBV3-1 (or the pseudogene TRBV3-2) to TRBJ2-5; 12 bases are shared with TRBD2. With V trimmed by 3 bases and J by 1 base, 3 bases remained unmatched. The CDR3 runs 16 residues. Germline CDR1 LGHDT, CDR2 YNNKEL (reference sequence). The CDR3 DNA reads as TGTGCCAGCAGCCACGGACTAGCGGGATTCCAAGAGACCCAGTACTTC. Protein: CASSHGLAGFQETQYF.

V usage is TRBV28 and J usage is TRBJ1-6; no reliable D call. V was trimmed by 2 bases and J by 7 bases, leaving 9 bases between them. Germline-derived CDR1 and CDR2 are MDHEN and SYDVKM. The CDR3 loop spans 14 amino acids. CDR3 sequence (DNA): TGTGCCAGCAGTTTAAAAACATTGAATTCACCCCTCCACTTT. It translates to CASSLKTLNSPLHF.

The CDR3 spells CASSLAHPADTQYF. CDR3 coding DNA: TGCGCCAGCAGCTTGGCCCACCCAGCAGATACGCAGTATTTT. This chain connects TRBV5-1 to TRBJ2-3, with D uncertain. V was shortened by 0 bases and J by 4 bases, with 9 bases between the two germline ends. CDR1 SGHRS and CDR2 YFSETQ come from the germline V gene. The CDR3 runs 14 residues. Supplemented by reference TRBV5-1 and TRBJ2-3, the full variable domain reads KAGVTQTPRYLIKTRGQQVTLSCSPISGHRSVSWYQQTPGQGLQFLFEYFSETQRNKGNFPGRFSGRQFSNSRSEMNVSTLELGDSALYLCASSLAHPADTQYFGPGTRLTVL.

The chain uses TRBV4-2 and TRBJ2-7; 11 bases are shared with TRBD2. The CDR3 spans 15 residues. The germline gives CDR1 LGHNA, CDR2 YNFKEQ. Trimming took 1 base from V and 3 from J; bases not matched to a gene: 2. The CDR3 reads CASSQGTSGFYEQYF. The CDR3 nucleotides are TGTGCCAGCAGCCAAGGGACTAGCGGGTTCTACGAGCAGTACTTC.

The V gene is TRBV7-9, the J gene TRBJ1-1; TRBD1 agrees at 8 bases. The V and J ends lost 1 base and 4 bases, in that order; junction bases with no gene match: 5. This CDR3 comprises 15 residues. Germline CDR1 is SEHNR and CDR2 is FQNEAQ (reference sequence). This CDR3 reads CASSLVRGPVTEAFF. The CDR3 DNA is TGTGCCAGCAGCTTAGTCAGGGGGCCGGTCACTGAAGCTTTCTTT.

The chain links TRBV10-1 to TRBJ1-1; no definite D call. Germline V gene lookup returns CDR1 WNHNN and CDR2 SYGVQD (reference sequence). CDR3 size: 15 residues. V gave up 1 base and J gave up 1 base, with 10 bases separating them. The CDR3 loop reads CASSEYLGKNTEAFF. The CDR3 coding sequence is TGCGCCAGCAGTGAGTATCTGGGGAAGAACACTGAAGCTTTCTTT.

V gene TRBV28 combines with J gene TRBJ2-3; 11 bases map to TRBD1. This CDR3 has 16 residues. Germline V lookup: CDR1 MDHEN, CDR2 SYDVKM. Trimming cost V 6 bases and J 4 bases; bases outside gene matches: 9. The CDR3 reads CASRPTPGQGADTQYF. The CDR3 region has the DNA TGTGCCAGCAGGCCGACCCCGGGACAGGGGGCAGATACGCAGTATTTT.

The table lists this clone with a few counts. The CDR3 DNA sequence: TGTGCCACCAGTGTTAACAGGGAGACCGGGGAGCTGTTTTTT. Translated: CATSVNRETGELFF. The V call is TRBV24-1, the J call TRBJ2-2, with D possibly being TRBD1 (6 bases). V was pared by 5 bases and J by 5 bases, with 11 bases between. Germline-derived CDR1 and CDR2 are KGHDR and SFDVKD. This CDR3 comprises 14 residues.

The CDR3 sequence: CASRDKEAGNAYNEQFF. In DNA, the CDR3 is TGTGCCAGCAGGGATAAGGAGGCAGGGAATGCCTACAATGAGCAGTTCTTC. J is TRBJ2-1 and V is TRBV7-8; possibly TRBD1 or TRBD2 for D (5 bases each). Trimming left V 6 bases short and J 2 bases short, with 20 bases between. The CDR3 runs 17 residues. Per the germline V gene, CDR1 is SGHVS and CDR2 is FQNEAQ.

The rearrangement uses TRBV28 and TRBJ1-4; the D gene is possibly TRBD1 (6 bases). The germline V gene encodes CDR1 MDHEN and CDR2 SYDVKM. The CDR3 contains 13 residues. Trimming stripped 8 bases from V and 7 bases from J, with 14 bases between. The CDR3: CASRRPGAEKLFF. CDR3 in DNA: TGTGCCAGCCGTCGCCCGGGGGCTGAAAAACTGTTTTTT.

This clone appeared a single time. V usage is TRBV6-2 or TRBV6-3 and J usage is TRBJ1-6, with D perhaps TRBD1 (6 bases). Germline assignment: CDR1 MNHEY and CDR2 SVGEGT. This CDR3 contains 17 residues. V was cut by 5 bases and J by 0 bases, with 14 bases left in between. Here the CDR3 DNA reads TGTGCCAGCAGTCCCGGACAGCCGAGCTCCTATAATTCACCCCTCCACTTT. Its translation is CASSPGQPSSYNSPLHF.

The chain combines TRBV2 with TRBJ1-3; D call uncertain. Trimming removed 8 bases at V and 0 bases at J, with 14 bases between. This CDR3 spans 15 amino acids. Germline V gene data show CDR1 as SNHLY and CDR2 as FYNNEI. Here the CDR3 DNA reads TGTGCCAGCGCAATATTGCAGAGCTCTGGAAACACCATATATTTT. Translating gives CASAILQSSGNTIYF. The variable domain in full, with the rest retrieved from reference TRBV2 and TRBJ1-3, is EPEVTQTPSHQVTQMGQEVILRCVPISNHLYFYWYRQILGQKVEFLVSFYNNEISEKSEIFDDQFSVERPDGSNFTLKIRSTKLEDSAMYFCASAILQSSGNTIYFGEGSWLTVV.

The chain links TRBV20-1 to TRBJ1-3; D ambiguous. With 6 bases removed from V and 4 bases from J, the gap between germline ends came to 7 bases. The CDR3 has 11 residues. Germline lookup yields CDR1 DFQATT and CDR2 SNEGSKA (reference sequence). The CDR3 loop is CSAPTGNTIYF. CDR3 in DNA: TGCAGTGCCCCCACGGGAAACACCATATATTTT.

The CDR3 spells CASSPASGGSTDTQYF. The CDR3 DNA is TGCGCCAGCAGCCCTGCTAGCGGGGGGTCCACAGATACGCAGTATTTT. The chain employs TRBV4-3 and TRBJ2-3; 11 positions match TRBD2. The CDR3 is made up of 16 amino acids. In germline, CDR1 is LGHNA, CDR2 YSLEER. V lost 4 bases and J lost 2; bases outside the gene matches: 5.

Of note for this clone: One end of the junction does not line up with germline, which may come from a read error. CDR3 sequence: CAGRRDWNQPQHF. In nucleotides, the CDR3 is TGTGCCGGCAGGAGGGATTGGAATCAGCCCCAGCATTTT. V usage is TRBV28 and J usage is TRBJ1-5; no reliable D call. The CDR3 totals 13 residues. The germline gives CDR1 MDHEN, CDR2 SYDVKM.

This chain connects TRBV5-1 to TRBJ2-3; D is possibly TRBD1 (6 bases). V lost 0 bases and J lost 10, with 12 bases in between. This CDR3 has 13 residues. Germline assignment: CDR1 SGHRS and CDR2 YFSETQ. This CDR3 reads CASSLVRGGSQYF. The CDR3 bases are TGCGCCAGCAGCTTGGTTAGAGGGGGATCGCAGTATTTT. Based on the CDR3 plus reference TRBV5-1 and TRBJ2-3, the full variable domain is KAGVTQTPRYLIKTRGQQVTLSCSPISGHRSVSWYQQTPGQGLQFLFEYFSETQRNKGNFPGRFSGRQFSNSRSEMNVSTLELGDSALYLCASSLVRGGSQYFGPGTRLTVL.

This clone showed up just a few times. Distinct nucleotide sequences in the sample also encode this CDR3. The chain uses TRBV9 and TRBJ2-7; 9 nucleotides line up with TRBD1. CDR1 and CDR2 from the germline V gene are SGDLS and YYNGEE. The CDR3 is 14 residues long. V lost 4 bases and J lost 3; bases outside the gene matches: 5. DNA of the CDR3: TGTGCCAGCAGCCCAGGACAGGGGATCTACGAGCAGTACTTC. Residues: CASSPGQGIYEQYF.

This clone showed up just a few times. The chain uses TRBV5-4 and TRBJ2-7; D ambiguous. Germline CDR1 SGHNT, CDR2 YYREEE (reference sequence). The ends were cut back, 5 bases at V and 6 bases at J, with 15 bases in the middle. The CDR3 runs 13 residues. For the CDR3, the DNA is TGTGCCAGCAGTCCTAGGGTAGATGGCGAGCAGTACTTC. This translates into CASSPRVDGEQYF.

The CDR3 DNA reads TGTGCCAGCGTCGGGACAGCACATATTGGCTACACCTTC. It translates to CASVGTAHIGYTF. This rearrangement joins TRBV6-5 to TRBJ1-2; 7 nucleotides match TRBD1. This CDR3 region has 13 residues. The germline V gene encodes CDR1 MNHEY and CDR2 SVGAGI. V was pared by 8 bases and J by 7 bases, with 10 bases of the junction left unmatched.

The CDR3 here is CASSLGPGTGRDLYGYTF. CDR3 DNA sequence: TGTGCCAGCAGCTTAGGCCCCGGGACAGGGAGAGACCTTTATGGCTACACCTTC. The V and J genes are TRBV7-9 and TRBJ1-2; 9 bases align to TRBD1. CDR1 and CDR2 (germline): SEHNR, FQNEAQ (reference sequence). The CDR3 has 18 amino acids. The V gene end was trimmed by 1 base and the J gene end by 5 bases; junction bases not matched to a gene: 14.

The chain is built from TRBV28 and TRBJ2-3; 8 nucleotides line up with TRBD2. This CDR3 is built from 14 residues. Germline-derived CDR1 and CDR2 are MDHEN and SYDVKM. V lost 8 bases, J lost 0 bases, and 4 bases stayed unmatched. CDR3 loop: CASGSGTSTDTQYF. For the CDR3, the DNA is TGTGCCAGCGGTAGCGGGACTAGCACAGATACGCAGTATTTT.

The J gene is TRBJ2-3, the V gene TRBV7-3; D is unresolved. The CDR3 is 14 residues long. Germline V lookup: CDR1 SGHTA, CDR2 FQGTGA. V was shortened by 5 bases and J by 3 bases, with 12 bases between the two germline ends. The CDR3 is CASSPKQPTDTQYF. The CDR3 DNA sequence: TGTGCCAGCAGCCCAAAGCAACCAACAGATACGCAGTATTTT. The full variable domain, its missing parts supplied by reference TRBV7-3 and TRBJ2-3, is GAGVSQTPSNKVTEKGKYVELRCDPISGHTALYWYRQSLGQGPEFLIYFQGTGAADDSGLPNDRFFAVRPEGSVSTLKIQRTERGDSAVYLCASSPKQPTDTQYFGPGTRLTVL.

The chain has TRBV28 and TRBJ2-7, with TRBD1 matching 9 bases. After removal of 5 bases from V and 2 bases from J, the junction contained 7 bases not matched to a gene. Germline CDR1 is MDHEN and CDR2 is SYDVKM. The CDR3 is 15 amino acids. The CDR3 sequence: CASSTGTGIAYEQYF. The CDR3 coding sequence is TGTGCCAGCAGTACAGGGACAGGGATAGCCTACGAGCAGTACTTC.